This T cell receptor beta chain comes out of a study of shared clonotypes between healthy human individuals. The V gene's germline CDR1 is SGHNT and CDR2 YYREEE (reference sequence). There are 13 residues in the CDR3. V gave up 2 bases and J gave up 6 bases, with 12 bases separating them. This clone showed up just once. What it recognizes is unknown. In the source study's methods: There were no quality scores in the junction-only immunoSEQ sequences, so filtering differed. Libraries were prepared by immunoSEQ multiplex PCR; TCRdb keeps only in-frame clonotypes and omits some of them. V, J and clone size are taken as reported in that table, and D and trimming were inferred from the DNA itself. The profile shows hundreds of thousands of clones, 55% to 75% of them singletons. Whole-study findings and limits: Clonotype sharing among donors was thought likely to change with sequencing depth. Incompleteness in sorted-subset sequencing, despite large depth, was shown by rarefaction.

Each sample came from a Caucasian adult donor living in Nashville, Tennessee. The chain joins TRBV5-4 to TRBJ2-7; unclear D gene. This clonotype was obtained from a woman under 40 in good health. The specimen was memory CD4+ T cells sorted from blood. Sample subset: CD45RA-negative fraction. As DNA, the CDR3 is TGTGCCAGCAGCTTCTTCGCGACACCCGAGCAGTACTTC. Its translation is CASSFFATPEQYF.